This TCR beta chain originates from a study of cytomegalovirus exposure and HLA in healthy donors. Turning to the study itself: The 95 million to 120 million unique TCR beta sequences, from around 200 million T cells, were found by an earlier analysis.

Germline V lookup: CDR1 SGHTA, CDR2 FQGTGA. The CDR3 runs to 15 residues. J was trimmed by 4 bases and V by 2 bases; bases with no gene match: 5. 60 Vbeta and 13 Jbeta primers were used in PCR. How the authors handled the data: About 9.9 million of the roughly 80 million unique TCR beta chains counted in a later analysis were shared. Libraries were prepared by immunoSEQ multiplex PCR; TCRdb keeps only in-frame clonotypes and omits some of them. V, J and clone size are those of that table, while D and trimming were read from the DNA. Of 150,000 to 200,000 clones in the sample, approximately 71% are singletons; the top ten hold around 7.7%. Worth noting for this clone: As yet, its antigen is unknown.

Findings and limits, study-wide: An analysis that came later showed most CMV-associated TCR beta chains appearing HLA-restricted. A prior analysis recorded that most TCR beta V segments were productive about 90% or about 30% of the time.

This TCR was sampled from a woman aged 40 to 50 in good health and CMV-seropositive. This chain joins TRBV7-3 and TRBJ2-1, with TRBD2 matching 7 bases. The sample consisted of PBMCs. Written as DNA, the CDR3 is TGTGCCAGCAGCTTAGGCGGGAGCTTTTACAATGAGCAGTTCTTC. As protein: CASSLGGSFYNEQFF.